The 27 T cell receptor beta chains reported below all come from one sample, sequenced in a study of T cells after yellow fever vaccination. TCRdb reprocessed the 5' RACE reads via MiXCR and lists one record per CDR3 protein. Of hundreds of thousands of distinct CDR3 sequences in the sample, 13% were seen once. The sample here was PBMCs, taken on the day of the yellow fever booster vaccination. These receptors were obtained from a man aged 25-45 years who received the YFV17D yellow fever vaccine.

The sample holds a few counts of this clonotype. This chain joins TRBV10-3 and TRBJ2-3; a weak D match, TRBD1 (6 bases). The CDR3 is 15 residues long. Germline V CDR1 and CDR2: ENHRY, SYGVKD. Trimming removed 0 bases at V and 9 bases at J, with 16 bases between. The CDR3 reads CAISESGQGRATQYF. The CDR3 coding sequence is TGTGCCATCAGTGAGTCGGGACAAGGACGCGCCACGCAGTATTTT.

This clonotype came up many times. The rearrangement uses TRBV5-1 and TRBJ2-5; the D gene is possibly TRBD2 (6 bases). V was pared by 4 bases and J by 4 bases, with 11 bases between. The CDR3 spans 13 residues. The germline gives CDR1 SGHRS, CDR2 YFSETQ. The CDR3: CASSRGSGETQYF. CDR3 bases: TGCGCCAGCAGCCGGGGGTCAGGAGAGACCCAGTACTTC.

At least ten counts were recorded for this clonotype. The J gene is TRBJ1-1, the V gene TRBV28; tentative D call: TRBD1 (6 bases). Germline assignment: CDR1 MDHEN and CDR2 SYDVKM. V lost 5 bases and J 2 bases, leaving 15 bases between the germline ends. The CDR3 is 15 amino acids. CDR3 coding DNA: TGTGCCAGCAGTCTGAATGGGGGCCGTAACACTGAAGCTTTCTTT. Amino acid sequence: CASSLNGGRNTEAFF.

This clonotype appeared a few times. The chain is built from TRBV30 and TRBJ2-2, with D possibly matching TRBD2 (5 bases). The CDR3 covers 13 residues. Looked up from germline, CDR1 is GTSNPN and CDR2 is SVGIG (reference sequence). The germline V and J ends were trimmed by 8 bases and 6 bases, with 16 bases remaining between them. For the CDR3, the DNA is TGTGCCGCCGGAGAAGAGGGCCCCGGGGAGCTGTTTTTT. This sequence encodes CAAGEEGPGELFF.

This clonotype was picked up a small number of times. The gene calls are TRBV20-1 and TRBJ2-5, with TRBD2 as a possible D gene (5 bases). The CDR3 runs to 13 residues. CDR1 is DFQATT and CDR2 is SNEGSKA in the germline V gene (reference sequence). V lost 6 bases to trimming and J lost 0 bases, with 11 bases between them. The CDR3 sequence: CSAPWRDQETQYF. The DNA of the CDR3 is TGCAGTGCACCCTGGCGGGACCAAGAGACCCAGTACTTC.

This clonotype was detected a few times. This chain links TRBV27 with TRBJ2-3; D is undetermined. V shed 0 bases and J shed 4 bases, with 2 bases lying between them. Germline lookup yields CDR1 MNHEY and CDR2 SMNVEV (reference sequence). This CDR3 comprises 12 residues. CDR3 nucleotide sequence: TGTGCCAGCAGTTTATCTCCAGATACGCAGTATTTT. Translating gives CASSLSPDTQYF.

A few counts support this clonotype. The chain recombines TRBV7-9 with TRBJ1-5; 7 bases match TRBD1. The CDR3 loop spans 14 amino acids. The trim removed 2 bases at V and 5 bases at J, leaving 3 bases unmatched. CDR1 SEHNR and CDR2 FQNEAQ come from the germline V gene (reference sequence). This CDR3 is CASSLTGTDQPQHF. The CDR3 DNA follows: TGTGCCAGCAGCTTAACCGGGACAGATCAGCCCCAGCATTTT.

The rearrangement joins TRBV20-1 to TRBJ2-5, with 10 bases identical to TRBD1. Trimming cost V 0 bases and J 5 bases; bases outside gene matches: 6. Germline V gene lookup returns CDR1 DFQATT and CDR2 SNEGSKA (reference sequence). The CDR3 contains 15 residues. CDR3 DNA sequence: TGCAGTGCTAGAGAGGCGACAGGGGGCTCGGAGACCCAGTACTTC. This encodes CSAREATGGSETQYF.

This clonotype was seen at least ten times. This chain joins TRBV9 and TRBJ2-7; D uncertain. The CDR3 is 14 residues long. Trimming pared 0 bases from V and 2 bases from J, leaving 9 bases between. Germline CDR1 reads SGDLS; CDR2 reads YYNGEE. The CDR3 bases are TGTGCCAGCAGCGTAGATGGCGTAACCTACGAGCAGTACTTC. Amino acids: CASSVDGVTYEQYF.

The chain links TRBV5-1 to TRBJ1-2; D is unresolved. CDR1 is SGHRS and CDR2 is YFSETQ in the germline V gene. CDR3 size: 16 residues. V was shortened by 4 bases and J by 3 bases, with 19 bases between the two germline ends. This CDR3 is CASSPGSGERHYGYTF. The CDR3, as DNA: TGCGCCAGCAGCCCTGGTTCGGGCGAGAGGCACTATGGCTACACCTTC.

The chain links TRBV11-2 to TRBJ2-7, with 10 positions matching TRBD2. V shed 5 bases and J 2 bases; nucleotides not matched to a gene: 6. The CDR3 has 15 residues. Germline V gene lookup returns CDR1 SGHAT and CDR2 FQNNGV. CDR3 sequence (DNA): TGTGCCAGCAGCGCGCCACTAGCGGGAACCTACGAGCAGTACTTC. Its protein product is CASSAPLAGTYEQYF.

This chain joins TRBV10-2 and TRBJ2-5, with 14 bases lining up with TRBD2. Germline assignment: CDR1 WSHSY and CDR2 SAAADI. The length of the CDR3 is 16 residues. The V segment lost 1 base and the J segment 5 bases; nucleotides outside the gene matches: 3. DNA of the CDR3: TGCGCCAGCAGTGAGTTAGGGACTAGCGGGAGTGAGACCCAGTACTTC. Its translation: CASSELGTSGSETQYF.

This sequence joins TRBV7-3 and TRBJ2-1; no clear D. The CDR3 runs 16 residues. CDR1 is SGHTA and CDR2 is FQGTGA in the germline V gene. Trimming took off 5 bases at V and 0 bases at J, with 14 bases between the two ends. CDR3 nucleotide sequence: TGTGCCAGCAGCCCAGACGACGGTAGCTCCTACAATGAGCAGTTCTTC. Translating it yields CASSPDDGSSYNEQFF.

This clonotype occurred a few times. The V and J genes are TRBV5-6 and TRBJ2-1, with 11 nucleotides matching TRBD2. Germline CDR1 SGHDT, CDR2 YYEEEE. Trimming took 0 bases from V and 10 from J; bases not matched to a gene: 9. CDR3 size: 16 residues. The DNA of the CDR3 is TGTGCCAGCAGCTTGGATAGCGGGAGGGGTTGGGGGGAGCAGTTCTTC. Amino acid sequence: CASSLDSGRGWGEQFF.

This clonotype has more than one count but fewer than ten. This chain uses TRBV3-1 with TRBJ2-3; D uncertain. From germline, CDR1 is LGHDT and CDR2 YNNKEL (reference sequence). The CDR3 loop spans 12 amino acids. V was clipped by 4 bases and J by 9 bases, with 11 bases between them. CDR3 amino acids: CASSPLSGTQYF. The CDR3 bases are TGTGCCAGCAGCCCCCTCTCAGGAACGCAGTATTTT.

This chain joins TRBV29-1 and TRBJ1-2, with D possibly matching TRBD1 (5 bases). The CDR3 extends over 15 amino acids. The germline V and J ends were trimmed by 1 base and 4 bases, with 16 bases remaining between them. The V gene's germline CDR1 is SQVTM and CDR2 ANQGSEA. The CDR3 reads CSVEGQGPRVYGYTF. The CDR3 bases are TGCAGCGTTGAAGGTCAGGGCCCCCGGGTCTATGGCTACACCTTC.

This clonotype came up many times. The CDR3 reads CASSLGWTEAFF. As DNA, the CDR3 is TGCGCCAGCAGCTTGGGGTGGACTGAAGCTTTCTTT. The genes are TRBV5-1 and TRBJ1-1; no reliable D call. This CDR3 is 12 amino acids long. V lost 0 bases and J lost 5, with 5 bases in between. Germline CDR1 SGHRS, CDR2 YFSETQ.

The chain uses TRBV6-1 and TRBJ2-7; 7 bases align to TRBD2. V gave up 5 bases and J gave up 5 bases; unmatched junction bases: 6. The germline gives CDR1 MNHNS, CDR2 SASEGT. The CDR3 is made up of 13 amino acids. The CDR3 coding sequence is TGTGCCAGCAGTCCCGTGGGGGGGAACGAGCAGTACTTC. Translation: CASSPVGGNEQYF.

The table lists this clonotype with a few counts. The rearrangement joins TRBV5-6 to TRBJ1-5, with 7 bases matching TRBD1. The CDR3 has 16 amino acids. V was clipped by 5 bases and J by 5 bases; unmatched bases: 13. Germline V gene lookup returns CDR1 SGHDT and CDR2 YYEEEE. The CDR3 reads CASSFRGAGGYQPQHF. CDR3 coding DNA: TGTGCCAGCAGTTTCCGGGGGGCAGGGGGGTATCAGCCCCAGCATTTT.

J is TRBJ2-2 and V is TRBV10-3; 8 nucleotides agree with TRBD1. With 6 bases clipped from V and 5 bases from J, the junction kept 8 bases outside the gene matches. The CDR3 length is 15 residues. Per the germline V gene, CDR1 is ENHRY and CDR2 is SYGVKD. The CDR3 loop reads CAIRPLDRETGELFF. The CDR3 bases are TGTGCCATCAGACCACTGGACAGGGAGACCGGGGAGCTGTTTTTT.

This clonotype was counted only a few times. The rearrangement links TRBV28 to TRBJ2-7; D is uncertain. V was cut by 3 bases and J by 4 bases, with 16 bases left in between. The germline V gene encodes CDR1 MDHEN and CDR2 SYDVKM. There are 15 residues in the CDR3. Here the CDR3 reads CASSLSGPIPYEQYF. The CDR3 DNA reads TGTGCCAGCAGTTTGTCCGGCCCAATTCCGTACGAGCAGTACTTC.

This clonotype was found a few times. V gene TRBV15 combines with J gene TRBJ2-5; D perhaps matches TRBD1 (5 bases). The CDR3 sequence is 19 residues long. Germline V CDR1 and CDR2: LNHNV, YYDKDF (reference sequence). Deletions cut 3 bases from V and 2 bases from J, with 25 bases between. Here the CDR3 reads CATSSGVSGFIGHQETQYF. The DNA of the CDR3 is TGTGCCACCAGCAGCGGAGTGTCAGGGTTCATCGGTCATCAAGAGACCCAGTACTTC.

Many counts were recorded for this clonotype. The chain links TRBV30 to TRBJ2-5, with no clear D. The CDR3 has 12 residues. Germline V gene data show CDR1 as GTSNPN and CDR2 as SVGIG (reference sequence). V was pared by 4 bases and J by 4 bases, with 10 bases between. CDR3 nucleotide sequence: TGTGCCTGGATGGGATCCACAGAGACCCAGTACTTC. It specifies CAWMGSTETQYF. The full variable domain, completed using reference TRBV30 and TRBJ2-5, is SQTIHQWPATLVQPVGSPLSLECTVEGTSNPNLYWYRQAAGRGLQLLFYSVGIGQISSEVPQNLSASRPQDRQFILSSKKLLLSDSGFYLCAWMGSTETQYFGPGTRLLVL.

This chain links TRBV29-1 with TRBJ2-3; weak D call: TRBD2 (5 bases). This CDR3 contains 13 residues. Trimming left V 1 base short and J 2 bases short, with 7 bases between. CDR1 SQVTM and CDR2 ANQGSEA come from the germline V gene. CDR3 in DNA: TGCAGCGTTGAAGGCGGGCACACAGATACGCAGTATTTT. It codes for CSVEGGHTDTQYF.

V is TRBV5-1 and J is TRBJ2-5; 8 nucleotides agree with TRBD2. Germline V gene lookup returns CDR1 SGHRS and CDR2 YFSETQ. Trimming removed 5 bases from V and 3 bases from J; junction bases left unmatched: 12. The CDR3 is 16 residues long. The chain's CDR3 is CASSGRWGAGEETQYF. In DNA form, the CDR3 reads TGCGCCAGCAGTGGCCGTTGGGGAGCGGGAGAAGAGACCCAGTACTTC.

The chain is built from TRBV21-1 and TRBJ1-1. TRBV21-1 is listed as a pseudogene. The CDR3 totals 16 residues. CDR3 loop: CASSKYPSGWFTEAFF. The DNA of the CDR3 is TGTGCCAGCAGCAAATATCCGAGCGGTTGGTTTACTGAAGCTTTCTTT.

V and J are TRBV7-2 and TRBJ2-4; 10 nucleotides agree with TRBD2. Germline lookup yields CDR1 SGHTA and CDR2 FQGNSA. The CDR3 spans 14 residues. V gave up 2 bases and J gave up 10 bases; unmatched junction bases: 5. The CDR3 bases are TGTGCCAGCAGCTTACGGCTAGCGGGGGAAATTCAGTACTTC. Amino acids: CASSLRLAGEIQYF. Combining the CDR3 with reference TRBV7-2 and TRBJ2-4 gives the whole variable domain GAGVSQSPSNKVTEKGKDVELRCDPISGHTALYWYRQSLGQGLEFLIYFQGNSAPDKSGLPSDRFSAERTGGSVSTLTIQRTQQEDSAVYLCASSLRLAGEIQYFGAGTRLSVL.